These 19 T cell receptor beta chains originate from one sample sequenced in a study of blood T cell repertoires in COVID-19. Measured with immunoSEQ multiplex PCR; TCRdb has only the in-frame clones, and not every one. The sample has approximately 180,000 clones, roughly 91% seen once. Sample: peripheral blood. These receptors were collected from a human donor in a cohort sampled during active COVID-19.

The rearrangement joins TRBV18 to TRBJ1-5; 7 bases agree with TRBD1. The junction had 6 bases not matched to a gene; V was cut back by 6 bases and J by 7 bases. The CDR3 sequence is 13 residues long. In germline, CDR1 is KGHSH, CDR2 LQKENI. The CDR3 bases are TGTGCCAGCTCGACAGGGCCCGGACAGCCCCAGCATTTT. This gives the protein CASSTGPGQPQHF.

V gene TRBV6-5 combines with J gene TRBJ2-7; D is unresolved. The CDR3 covers 13 residues. The V gene lost 5 bases and the J gene lost 6 bases, with 14 bases spanning the gap. The germline V gene encodes CDR1 MNHEY and CDR2 SVGAGI. CDR3 sequence reads: CASSTALASEQYF. In DNA form, the CDR3 reads TGTGCCAGCAGTACGGCGTTAGCTTCCGAGCAGTACTTC.

In its sample, this clone was seen once. The rearrangement uses TRBV2 and TRBJ1-1, with a possible D match to TRBD1 (5 bases). This CDR3 contains 15 residues. With 6 bases removed from V and 0 bases from J, the gap between germline ends came to 14 bases. Germline V lookup: CDR1 SNHLY, CDR2 FYNNEI. The CDR3 DNA reads TGTGCCAGCAGCCCGACGGAGGGGATGAACACTGAAGCTTTCTTT. This encodes CASSPTEGMNTEAFF.

The rearrangement links TRBV5-1 to TRBJ1-1; TRBD1 matches 11 bases. The CDR3 extends over 16 amino acids. Germline V gives CDR1 SGHRS, CDR2 YFSETQ. After removal of 0 bases from V and 1 base from J, the junction contained 2 bases not matched to a gene. In nucleotides, the CDR3 is TGCGCCAGCAGCTTGGGGACAGGGGGCGCGAACACTGAAGCTTTCTTT. Translating gives CASSLGTGGANTEAFF.

The gene calls are TRBV5-5 and TRBJ2-5; 7 positions match TRBD1. There are 16 residues in the CDR3. The germline V gene has CDR1 SGHKS and CDR2 YYEKEE (reference sequence). V was pared by 0 bases and J by 0 bases, with 5 bases of the junction left unmatched. The CDR3 region is CASSLGQGAYQETQYF. As DNA, the CDR3 is TGTGCCAGCAGCTTGGGACAGGGCGCCTACCAAGAGACCCAGTACTTC.

The V gene is TRBV7-9, the J gene TRBJ1-2, with a possible D match to TRBD1 (6 bases). V dropped 5 bases and J dropped 7 bases, with 20 bases sitting between them. From germline, CDR1 is SEHNR and CDR2 FQNEAQ (reference sequence). The CDR3 runs to 15 residues. This CDR3 is CASSPSDTGIGGYTF. The CDR3 DNA sequence: TGTGCCAGCAGCCCGTCCGACACAGGGATCGGTGGCTACACCTTC.

The CDR3 reads CASQREGGIYGYTF. For the CDR3, the DNA is TGCGCCAGCCAAAGAGAGGGCGGCATCTATGGCTACACCTTC. This chain joins TRBV5-1 and TRBJ1-2; no firm D call. The CDR3 has 14 residues. The germline gives CDR1 SGHRS, CDR2 YFSETQ. With 7 bases removed from V and 4 bases from J, the gap between germline ends came to 17 bases. Drawing the rest from reference TRBV5-1 and TRBJ1-2, the complete variable domain is KAGVTQTPRYLIKTRGQQVTLSCSPISGHRSVSWYQQTPGQGLQFLFEYFSETQRNKGNFPGRFSGRQFSNSRSEMNVSTLELGDSALYLCASQREGGIYGYTFGSGTRLTVV.

The rearrangement joins TRBV5-1 to TRBJ1-3, with 9 bases aligning to TRBD1. The CDR3 is made up of 17 amino acids. The germline V gene encodes CDR1 SGHRS and CDR2 YFSETQ. V dropped 2 bases and J dropped 5; count of bases not matched to a gene: 11. The CDR3 reads CASSFGDTGGRRNTIYF. In DNA form, the CDR3 reads TGCGCCAGCAGCTTCGGGGATACAGGGGGCCGGAGAAACACCATATATTTT.

This clone has only a few counts. V is TRBV28 and J is TRBJ1-5; unclear D gene. Trimming pared 2 bases from V and 5 bases from J, leaving 4 bases between. The CDR3 totals 12 residues. Germline V gene data show CDR1 as MDHEN and CDR2 as SYDVKM. The CDR3 DNA follows: TGTGCCAGCAGTTTAGCGGATCAGCCCCAGCATTTT. It translates to CASSLADQPQHF.

This sequence joins TRBV11-2 and TRBJ2-5, with a tentative D call TRBD2 (7 bases). Germline-derived CDR1 and CDR2 are SGHAT and FQNNGV. This CDR3 is 15 amino acids long. V lost 5 bases and J lost 2, with 15 bases in between. DNA of the CDR3: TGTGCCAGCAGCCGCGGGGGACAACAGCAAGAGACCCAGTACTTC. The encoded protein is CASSRGGQQQETQYF.

The chain carries TRBV4-1 and TRBJ1-1; weak D call: TRBD1 (5 bases). V was trimmed by 0 bases and J by 0 bases, leaving 8 bases between them. The CDR3 is made up of 15 amino acids. CDR1 and CDR2 from the germline V gene are MGHRA and YSYEKL. In DNA, the CDR3 is TGCGCCAGCAGCCAAGAGGGGCGACTGAACACTGAAGCTTTCTTT. It translates to CASSQEGRLNTEAFF.

The DNA of the CDR3 is TGTGCCAGCAGGCTGGGGACTAGCGGCGAGCAGTTCTTC. It encodes CASRLGTSGEQFF. The chain has TRBV12-3 or TRBV12-4 and TRBJ2-1; 11 positions match TRBD2. The J segment lost 10 bases and the V segment lost 6 bases, leaving 5 bases of the junction unmatched. CDR3 length: 13 residues.

This clone was detected only a few times. This sample includes further DNA sequences coding for the same CDR3. The chain has TRBV3-1 (or the pseudogene TRBV3-2) and TRBJ2-5; 11 bases match TRBD1. Germline CDR1 is LGHDT and CDR2 is YNNKEL (reference sequence). V lost 4 bases and J lost 5; bases outside the gene matches: 9. This CDR3 has 16 amino acids. CDR3 in amino acids: CASSPGQGALGETQYF. For the CDR3, the DNA is TGTGCCAGCAGCCCTGGACAGGGGGCGTTGGGGGAGACCCAGTACTTC.

The CDR3 is CASSLGRTGNTEAFF. As DNA, the CDR3 is TGTGCCAGCAGCTTGGGGAGGACAGGGAACACTGAAGCTTTCTTT. The chain uses TRBV5-4 and TRBJ1-1; 7 bases map to TRBD1. The V segment lost 0 bases and the J segment 1 base; nucleotides outside the gene matches: 3. Looked up from germline, CDR1 is SGHNT and CDR2 is YYREEE (reference sequence). The CDR3 runs to 15 residues.

The rearrangement links TRBV6-6 to TRBJ2-2, with 8 bases matching TRBD2. The CDR3 is 13 residues long. V gave up 7 bases and J gave up 5 bases; unmatched junction bases: 3. From germline, CDR1 is MNHNY and CDR2 SVGAGI (reference sequence). The CDR3 bases are TGTGCCAGCACCCGGGAGGGGACCGGGGAGCTGTTTTTT. Protein sequence: CASTREGTGELFF.

This clone was observed a handful of times. The chain links TRBV6-1 to TRBJ1-2, with TRBD1 matching over 7 bases. This CDR3 has 19 amino acids. Germline trimming cut 4 bases from V and 0 bases from J; bases unmatched to any gene: 17. Per germline, CDR1 MNHNS and CDR2 SASEGT. The CDR3 protein is CASSAQRGQRELANYGYTF. The CDR3, as DNA: TGTGCCAGCAGTGCGCAACGGGGACAGAGGGAGTTAGCTAACTATGGCTACACCTTC.

This clone was detected only once. The V and J genes are TRBV12-3 or TRBV12-4 and TRBJ1-1, with D uncertain. V was cut by 6 bases and J by 6 bases, with 14 bases left in between. The CDR3 sequence is 13 residues long. CDR3 coding DNA: TGTGCCAGCAGCTCCCCCCCCGGGGCTGAAGCTTTCTTT. Protein sequence: CASSSPPGAEAFF.

This rearrangement joins TRBV3-1 (or the pseudogene TRBV3-2) to TRBJ1-1; TRBD1 agrees at 7 bases. There are 15 residues in the CDR3. Germline V gene sequence: CDR1 LGHDT, CDR2 YNNKEL (reference sequence). V gave up 3 bases and J gave up 4 bases; unmatched junction bases: 8. The CDR3 here is CASSQRQGSSTEAFF. The DNA of the CDR3 is TGTGCCAGCAGCCAGAGACAGGGCTCAAGCACTGAAGCTTTCTTT.

V gene TRBV6-5 combines with J gene TRBJ1-6; 7 nucleotides agree with TRBD1. CDR1 and CDR2 (germline): MNHEY, SVGAGI. The V and J ends lost 6 bases and 4 bases, in that order; junction bases with no gene match: 6. The CDR3 is 15 residues long. The DNA for the CDR3 is TGTGCCAGCAGGGGGGGACAGTTATATAATTCACCCCTCCACTTT. Amino acid sequence: CASRGGQLYNSPLHF.